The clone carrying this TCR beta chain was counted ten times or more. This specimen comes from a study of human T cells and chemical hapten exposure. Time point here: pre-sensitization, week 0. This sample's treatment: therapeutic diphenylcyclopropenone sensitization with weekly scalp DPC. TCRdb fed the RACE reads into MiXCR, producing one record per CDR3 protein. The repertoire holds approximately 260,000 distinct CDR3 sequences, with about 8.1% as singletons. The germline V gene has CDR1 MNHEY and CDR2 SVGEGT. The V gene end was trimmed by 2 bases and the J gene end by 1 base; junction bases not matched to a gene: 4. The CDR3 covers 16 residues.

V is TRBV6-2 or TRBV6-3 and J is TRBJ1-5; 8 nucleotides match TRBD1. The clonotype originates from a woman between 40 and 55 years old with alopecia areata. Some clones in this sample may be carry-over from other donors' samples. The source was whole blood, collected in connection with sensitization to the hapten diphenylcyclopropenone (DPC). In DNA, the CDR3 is TGTGCCAGCAGTTACGGCAGGGGGCTGAGCAATCAGCCCCAGCATTTT. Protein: CASSYGRGLSNQPQHF.